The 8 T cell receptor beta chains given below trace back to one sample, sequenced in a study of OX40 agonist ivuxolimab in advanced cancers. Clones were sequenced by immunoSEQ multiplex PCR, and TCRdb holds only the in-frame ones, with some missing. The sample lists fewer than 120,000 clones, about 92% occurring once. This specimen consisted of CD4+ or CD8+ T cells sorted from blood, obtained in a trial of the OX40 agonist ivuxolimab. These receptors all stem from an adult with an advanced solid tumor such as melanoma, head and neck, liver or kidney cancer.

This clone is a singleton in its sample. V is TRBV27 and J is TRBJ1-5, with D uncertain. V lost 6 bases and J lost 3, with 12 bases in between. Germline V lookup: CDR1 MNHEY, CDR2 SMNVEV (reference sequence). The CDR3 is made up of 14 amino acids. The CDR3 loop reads CASRGPEFNQPQHF. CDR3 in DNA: TGTGCCAGCAGGGGCCCGGAATTCAATCAGCCCCAGCATTTT.

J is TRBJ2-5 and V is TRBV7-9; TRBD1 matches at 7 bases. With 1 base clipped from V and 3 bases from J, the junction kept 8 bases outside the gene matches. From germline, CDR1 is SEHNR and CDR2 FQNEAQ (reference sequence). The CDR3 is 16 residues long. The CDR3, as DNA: TGTGCCAGCAGCTTAGAAGGGGGCGTCGAGGAAGAGACCCAGTACTTC. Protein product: CASSLEGGVEEETQYF.

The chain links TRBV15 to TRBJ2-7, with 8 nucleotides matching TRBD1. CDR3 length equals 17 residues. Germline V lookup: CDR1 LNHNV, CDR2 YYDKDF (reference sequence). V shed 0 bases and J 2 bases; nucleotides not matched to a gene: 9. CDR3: CATSRENPGQVPYEQYF. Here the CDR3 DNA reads TGTGCCACCAGCAGAGAGAACCCGGGACAGGTCCCCTACGAGCAGTACTTC.

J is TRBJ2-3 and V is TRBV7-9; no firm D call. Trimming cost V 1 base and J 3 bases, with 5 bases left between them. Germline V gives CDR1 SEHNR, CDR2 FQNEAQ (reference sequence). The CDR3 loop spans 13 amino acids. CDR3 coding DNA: TGTGCCAGCAGCTTAGGGGAAACAGATACGCAGTATTTT. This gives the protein CASSLGETDTQYF.

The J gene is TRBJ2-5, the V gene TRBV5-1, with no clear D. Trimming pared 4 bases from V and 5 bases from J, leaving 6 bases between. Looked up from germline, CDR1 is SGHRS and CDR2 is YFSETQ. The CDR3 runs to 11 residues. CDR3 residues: CASSNTETQYF. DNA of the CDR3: TGCGCCAGCAGCAACACCGAGACCCAGTACTTC.

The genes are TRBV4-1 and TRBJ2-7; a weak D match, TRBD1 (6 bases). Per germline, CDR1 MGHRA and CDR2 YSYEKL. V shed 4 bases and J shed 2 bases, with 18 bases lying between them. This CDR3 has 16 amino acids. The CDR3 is CASSRERGKNTYEQYF. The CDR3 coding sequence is TGCGCCAGCAGCCGAGAGAGGGGGAAAAATACCTACGAGCAGTACTTC.

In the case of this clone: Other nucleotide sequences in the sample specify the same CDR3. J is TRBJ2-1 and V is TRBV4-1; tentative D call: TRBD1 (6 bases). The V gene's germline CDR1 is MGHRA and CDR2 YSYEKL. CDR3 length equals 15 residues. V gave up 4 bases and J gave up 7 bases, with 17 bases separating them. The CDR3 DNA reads TGCGCCAGCAGCCGCCTGGTCAGGCAGGGGAATGAGCAGTTCTTC. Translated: CASSRLVRQGNEQFF.

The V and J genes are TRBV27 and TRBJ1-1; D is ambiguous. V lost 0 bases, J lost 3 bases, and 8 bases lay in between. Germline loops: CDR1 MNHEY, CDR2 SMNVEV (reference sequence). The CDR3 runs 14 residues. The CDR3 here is CASSLSMGYTEAFF. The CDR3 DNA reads TGTGCCAGCAGTTTATCGATGGGGTACACTGAAGCTTTCTTT.